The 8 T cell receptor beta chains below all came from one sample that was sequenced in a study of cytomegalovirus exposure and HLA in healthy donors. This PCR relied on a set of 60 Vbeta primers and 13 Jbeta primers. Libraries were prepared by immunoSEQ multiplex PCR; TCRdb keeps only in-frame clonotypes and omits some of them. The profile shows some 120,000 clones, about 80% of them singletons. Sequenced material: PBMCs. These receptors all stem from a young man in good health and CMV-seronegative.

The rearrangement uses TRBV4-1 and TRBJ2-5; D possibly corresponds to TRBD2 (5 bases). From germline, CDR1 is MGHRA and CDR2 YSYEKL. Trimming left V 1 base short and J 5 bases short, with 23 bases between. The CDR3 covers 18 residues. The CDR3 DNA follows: TGCGCCAGCAGCCAAGCGGGGTCGCTACCACTGGTGGGTGAGACCCAGTACTTC. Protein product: CASSQAGSLPLVGETQYF.

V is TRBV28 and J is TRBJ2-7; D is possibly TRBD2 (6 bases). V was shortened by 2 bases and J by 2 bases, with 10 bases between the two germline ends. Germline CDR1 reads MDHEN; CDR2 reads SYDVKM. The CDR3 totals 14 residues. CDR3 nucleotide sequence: TGTGCCAGCAGTTTAGGGGGGAGGCCCTACGAGCAGTACTTC. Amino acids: CASSLGGRPYEQYF.

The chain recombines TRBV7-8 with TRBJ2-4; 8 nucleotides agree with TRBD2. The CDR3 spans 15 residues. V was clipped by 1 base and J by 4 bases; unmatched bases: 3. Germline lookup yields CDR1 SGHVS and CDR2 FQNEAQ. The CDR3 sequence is CASSLVTGGKNIQYF. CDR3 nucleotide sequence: TGTGCCAGCAGCTTAGTTACGGGAGGGAAAAACATTCAGTACTTC. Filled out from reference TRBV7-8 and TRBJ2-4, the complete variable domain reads GAGVSQSPRYKVAKRGQDVALRCDPISGHVSLFWYQQALGQGPEFLTYFQNEAQLDKSGLPSDRFFAERPEGSVSTLKIQRTQQEDSAVYLCASSLVTGGKNIQYFGAGTRLSVL.

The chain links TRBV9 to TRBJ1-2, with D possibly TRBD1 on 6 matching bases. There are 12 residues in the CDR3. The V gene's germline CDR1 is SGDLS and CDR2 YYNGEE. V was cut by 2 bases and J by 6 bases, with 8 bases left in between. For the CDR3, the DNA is TGTGCCAGCAGCGTTGAGGGGGATGGCTACACCTTC. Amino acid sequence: CASSVEGDGYTF. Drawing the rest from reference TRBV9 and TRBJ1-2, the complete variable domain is DSGVTQTPKHLITATGQRVTLRCSPRSGDLSVYWYQQSLDQGLQFLIQYYNGEERAKGNILERFSAQQFPDLHSELNLSSLELGDSALYFCASSVEGDGYTFGSGTRLTVV.

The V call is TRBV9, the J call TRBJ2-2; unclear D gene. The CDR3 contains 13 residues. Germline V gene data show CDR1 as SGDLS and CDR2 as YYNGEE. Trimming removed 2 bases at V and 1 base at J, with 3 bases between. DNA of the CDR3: TGTGCCAGCAGCGTCCGGAACACCGGGGAGCTGTTTTTT. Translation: CASSVRNTGELFF.

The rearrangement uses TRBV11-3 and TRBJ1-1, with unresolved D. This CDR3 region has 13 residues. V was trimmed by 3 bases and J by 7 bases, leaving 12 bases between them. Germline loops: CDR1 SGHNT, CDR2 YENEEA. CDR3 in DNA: TGTGCCAGCAGCTTCGAGGAAAGGAGTGAAGCTTTCTTT. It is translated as CASSFEERSEAFF. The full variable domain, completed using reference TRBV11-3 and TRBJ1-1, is EAGVVQSPRYKIIEKKQPVAFWCNPISGHNTLYWYLQNLGQGPELLIRYENEEAVDDSQLPKDRFSAERLKGVDSTLKIQPAELGDSAVYLCASSFEERSEAFFGQGTRLTVV.

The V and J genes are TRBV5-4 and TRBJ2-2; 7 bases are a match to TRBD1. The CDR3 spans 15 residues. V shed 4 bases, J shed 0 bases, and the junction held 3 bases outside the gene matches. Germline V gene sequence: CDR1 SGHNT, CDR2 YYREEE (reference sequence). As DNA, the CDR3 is TGTGCCAGCAGCCCCGGACAGGCGAACACCGGGGAGCTGTTTTTT. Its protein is CASSPGQANTGELFF.

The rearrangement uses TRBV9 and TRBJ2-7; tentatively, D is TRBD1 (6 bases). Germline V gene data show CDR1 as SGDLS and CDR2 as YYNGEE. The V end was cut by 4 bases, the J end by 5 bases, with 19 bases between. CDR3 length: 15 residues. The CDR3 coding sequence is TGTGCCAGCAGCCCTCCTGCGGCAGGGGATAACGAGCAGTACTTC. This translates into CASSPPAAGDNEQYF.